This T cell receptor beta chain derives from a study of T cell repertoires in cytomegalovirus infection. Study results and caveats: Identification of carriers of CMV plus the relevant HLA was achieved through cumulative public TCR beta family frequency. HLA-C-restricted CMV-specific TCR beta clonotypes prevailed in the ex vivo response.

The CDR3 length is 17 residues. Trimming removed 5 bases at V and 0 bases at J, with 17 bases between. From germline, CDR1 is SEHNR and CDR2 FQNEAQ (reference sequence). This clonotype was observed a handful of times. Its antigen is unknown. TCRdb fed the reads into MiXCR, producing one record per CDR3 protein. The sample contains 700,000 to 850,000 distinct CDR3 sequences, approximately 29% of which appear only once. The source material was cultured CD8+ T cells from PBMCs, sampled from culture after CMV antigen stimulation. This chain joins TRBV7-9 and TRBJ2-1, with a weak D call TRBD1 (6 bases). The origin of this receptor is a human donor in good health (CMV status not recorded). Some clones in this sample may be carry-over from other donors' samples. The CDR3 region has the DNA TGTGCCAGCAGCCGACTGGGGGACACGAACTCCTACAATGAGCAGTTCTTC. Translating it yields CASSRLGDTNSYNEQFF.